These 15 T cell receptor beta chains were all obtained from the same sample, sequenced in a study of shared clonotypes between healthy human individuals. The method was immunoSEQ multiplex PCR; TCRdb's version includes in-frame clones alone and lacks a portion of them. The sample lists about 2.4 million clones; approximately 93% were seen once. Sequencing was done on a sample of naive CD4+ T cells from PBMCs. Subset specified: CD45RA+ positively selected. These TCRs come from a man younger than 35 in good health. Some clones in this sample may be carry-over from other donors' samples.

This clone came up once. The sample holds other DNA sequences that translate to the same CDR3. The rearrangement joins TRBV28 to TRBJ2-7; D is unclear. With 3 bases removed from V and 0 bases from J, the gap between germline ends came to 3 bases. Germline lookup yields CDR1 MDHEN and CDR2 SYDVKM. This CDR3 is built from 12 residues. CDR3 in DNA: TGTGCCAGCAGTTTTGGCTCCTACGAGCAGTACTTC. Its translation is CASSFGSYEQYF. Full variable domain (rest looked up from reference TRBV28 and TRBJ2-7): DVKVTQSSRYLVKRTGEKVFLECVQDMDHENMFWYRQDPGLGLRLIYFSYDVKMKEKGDIPEGYSVSREKKERFSLILESASTNQTSMYLCASSFGSYEQYFGPGTRLTVT.

This chain links TRBV6-1 with TRBJ2-7; 8 bases are shared with TRBD1. Germline-derived CDR1 and CDR2 are MNHNS and SASEGT. Trimming took 8 bases from V and 5 from J; bases not matched to a gene: 11. There are 14 residues in the CDR3. CDR3 loop: CASEKLTGVHEQYF. Written as DNA, the CDR3 is TGTGCCAGCGAGAAACTGACAGGGGTTCACGAGCAGTACTTC.

The rearrangement links TRBV21-1 to TRBJ1-4. TRBV21-1 is designated a pseudogene. This CDR3 has 16 amino acids. The CDR3 nucleotides read TGTGCCAGCACCTCGCCCCCGGGACGGCCTTATGAAAAACTGTTTTTT. This encodes CASTSPPGRPYEKLFF.

J is TRBJ2-5 and V is TRBV7-8; TRBD2 aligns across 7 bases. CDR1 and CDR2 from the germline V gene are SGHVS and FQNEAQ. J gave up 7 bases and V 0 bases, and 5 bases lay outside the gene matches. The CDR3 runs 14 residues. The DNA for the CDR3 is TGTGCCAGCAGCTTAGCGGACACGGGGGGGACCCAGTACTTC. This gives the protein CASSLADTGGTQYF. Full variable domain (outside the CDR3, taken from reference TRBV7-8 and TRBJ2-5): GAGVSQSPRYKVAKRGQDVALRCDPISGHVSLFWYQQALGQGPEFLTYFQNEAQLDKSGLPSDRFFAERPEGSVSTLKIQRTQQEDSAVYLCASSLADTGGTQYFGPGTRLLVL.

The chain is built from TRBV5-4 and TRBJ2-3; TRBD2 matches 10 bases. Germline lookup yields CDR1 SGHNT and CDR2 YYREEE (reference sequence). The CDR3 is made up of 16 amino acids. V lost 4 bases, J lost 3 bases, and 8 bases stayed unmatched. The CDR3 DNA reads as TGTGCCAGCAGCAGACCCGGGACTAGCGTGACAGATACGCAGTATTTT. Protein: CASSRPGTSVTDTQYF.

This chain connects TRBV5-1 to TRBJ2-3, with TRBD2 identical over 9 bases. This CDR3 is 15 amino acids long. Germline V gene data show CDR1 as SGHRS and CDR2 as YFSETQ. V trimming: 7 bases; J trimming: 0 bases; junction bases outside the gene matches: 6. Here the CDR3 reads CASSVTSGSTDTQYF. The CDR3 coding sequence is TGCGCCAGCTCAGTTACTAGCGGGAGCACAGATACGCAGTATTTT.

Regarding this clone: The same CDR3 is also encoded by other DNA sequences in this sample. DNA for the CDR3: TGTGCCAGCAGCTTAGAAGGGGACCAGCCCCAGCATTTT. This translates into CASSLEGDQPQHF. The rearrangement uses TRBV7-9 and TRBJ1-5, with TRBD1 as a possible D gene (5 bases). The CDR3 extends over 13 amino acids. Trimming took off 1 base at V and 7 bases at J, with 8 bases between the two ends. Germline V lookup: CDR1 SEHNR, CDR2 FQNEAQ (reference sequence).

Concerning this clone: The junction and the germline gene differ at one end; a read error may be behind it. The chain is built from TRBV5-5 and TRBJ2-7; D not resolved. The CDR3 extends over 13 amino acids. Germline CDR1 is SGHKS and CDR2 is YYEKEE (reference sequence). CDR3 sequence: CASSLEQVGASNF. CDR3 bases: TGTGCCAGCAGCTTGGAGCAGGTCGGTGCCTCGAACTTC.

This clone appeared once. V and J are TRBV28 and TRBJ2-7, with 8 bases matching TRBD2. Germline lookup yields CDR1 MDHEN and CDR2 SYDVKM. Trimming at V came to 5 bases and at J to 0 bases, leaving 3 bases not matched to a gene. The CDR3 is 14 amino acids. The CDR3 is CASSRGGDSYEQYF. CDR3 nucleotide sequence: TGTGCCAGCAGTCGGGGGGGTGACTCCTACGAGCAGTACTTC.

The V call is TRBV5-1, the J call TRBJ2-3; 8 bases agree with TRBD1. The CDR3 covers 16 residues. The junction had 10 bases not matched to a gene; V was cut back by 2 bases and J by 5 bases. Germline CDR1 and CDR2: SGHRS and YFSETQ. CDR3 in amino acids: CASSFGAGGDKDTQYF. The CDR3 DNA sequence: TGCGCCAGCAGCTTCGGGGCAGGGGGCGATAAAGATACGCAGTATTTT.

In regard to this clone: The junction differs from germline at one of its ends, possibly a read error. The CDR3 loop reads CASSLWASTSGWTYERYF. The DNA for the CDR3 is TGTGCCAGCAGTTTATGGGCATCGACTAGCGGCTGGACCTACGAGCGGTACTTC. The chain is built from TRBV28 and TRBJ2-7; 9 nucleotides match TRBD2. The germline V gene has CDR1 MDHEN and CDR2 SYDVKM. There are 18 residues in the CDR3. Supplemented by reference TRBV28 and TRBJ2-7, the full variable domain reads DVKVTQSSRYLVKRTGEKVFLECVQDMDHENMFWYRQDPGLGLRLIYFSYDVKMKEKGDIPEGYSVSREKKERFSLILESASTNQTSMYLCASSLWASTSGWTYERYFGPGTRLTVT.

V usage is TRBV6-6 and J usage is TRBJ1-3; possible D gene TRBD1, 5 bases. Trimming took off 2 bases at V and 1 base at J, with 9 bases between the two ends. Germline V gives CDR1 MNHNY, CDR2 SVGAGI (reference sequence). The CDR3 is 15 amino acids. The CDR3, as DNA: TGTGCCAGCAGTTACGGGACCAATTCTGGAAACACCATATATTTT. This gives the protein CASSYGTNSGNTIYF.

To note about this clone: Additional DNA sequences in this sample encode the identical CDR3. J is TRBJ1-3 and V is TRBV6-1, with unresolved D. V lost 1 base to trimming and J lost 4 bases, with 5 bases between them. The CDR3 consists of 13 residues. Germline assignment: CDR1 MNHNS and CDR2 SASEGT. The CDR3 region is CASSEVRGNTIYF. The CDR3 bases are TGTGCCAGCAGTGAAGTTCGCGGAAACACCATATATTTT.

V usage is TRBV7-2 and J usage is TRBJ1-3, with TRBD1 as a possible D gene (5 bases). The CDR3 spans 17 residues. V was pared by 0 bases and J by 4 bases, with 16 bases between. CDR1 SGHTA and CDR2 FQGNSA come from the germline V gene. CDR3 coding DNA: TGTGCCAGCAGCTTAGCGCTGGGGCCTCAGGCAGGAAACACCATATATTTT. Translated, it gives CASSLALGPQAGNTIYF. The variable domain in full, with the rest retrieved from reference TRBV7-2 and TRBJ1-3, is GAGVSQSPSNKVTEKGKDVELRCDPISGHTALYWYRQSLGQGLEFLIYFQGNSAPDKSGLPSDRFSAERTGGSVSTLTIQRTQQEDSAVYLCASSLALGPQAGNTIYFGEGSWLTVV.

The chain is built from TRBV10-2 and TRBJ2-1; 7 positions match TRBD2. CDR3 length equals 14 residues. Germline CDR1 reads WSHSY; CDR2 reads SAAADI. With 8 bases clipped from V and 3 bases from J, the junction kept 7 bases outside the gene matches. In nucleotides, the CDR3 is TGCGCCAGCGAACTGGCTAGCGGCTACAATGAGCAGTTCTTC. Translation: CASELASGYNEQFF.